This T cell receptor (beta chain) was recovered during a study of molecular identifiers for immune sequencing clone quantification. Whole-study findings and limits: Underestimated sizes of highly expanded clones could result from identical TCR molecules that share a barcode.

The germline V and J ends were trimmed by 2 bases and 4 bases, with 24 bases remaining between them. The length of the CDR3 is 18 residues. Germline V CDR1 and CDR2: SGDLS, YYNGEE. As for this clonotype: Its antigen is not identified. A much larger clone is a single base away; this may be a read error.

TCRdb processed the PCR reads anew with MiXCR; each CDR3 protein has one entry. The sample has about 640,000 distinct CDR3 sequences; nearly 20% are singletons. This receptor was identified in a human donor in good health. Some libraries in this study had Jurkat cell RNA spiked in. The V and J genes are TRBV9 and TRBJ1-1; the D is unclear. Input material: naive CD8+ T cells from blood, with Jurkat cell RNA spiked in. Specified subset: FACS-sorted CD8+CD4-CCR7+CD45RA+ naive T cells. The CDR3 loop is CASSVSVGEGLGITEAFF. CDR3 bases: TGTGCCAGCAGCGTTTCAGTGGGCGAGGGTTTGGGGATCACTGAAGCTTTCTTT. The variable domain in full, completed from reference TRBV9 and TRBJ1-1, reads DSGVTQTPKHLITATGQRVTLRCSPRSGDLSVYWYQQSLDQGLQFLIQYYNGEERAKGNILERFSAQQFPDLHSELNLSSLELGDSALYFCASSVSVGEGLGITEAFFGQGTRLTVV.